This T cell receptor (beta chain) was documented in a study of response to subunit inactivated influenza vaccine. TCRdb re-called the RT-PCR reads with MiXCR, one entry per CDR3 protein. The repertoire holds about 500,000 distinct CDR3 sequences, with 15% to 20% as singletons. Germline V gives CDR1 KGHSH, CDR2 LQKENI. CDR3 length: 15 residues. V shed 4 bases and J 4 bases; nucleotides not matched to a gene: 7. The table lists this clonotype with a few counts. Its antigen is not identified. Overall study results and limits: Seasonal influenza vaccination, on each occasion, was suggested by the authors to recruit few new T cells.

The sequence came from a man aged 45 to 70 who received an inactivated influenza vaccine. The chain links TRBV18 to TRBJ2-1; 7 nucleotides agree with TRBD1. This specimen was CD4+ T cells sorted from PBMCs, taken about 23 months after vaccination. The CDR3 here is CASSLGQGEYNEQFF. CDR3 in DNA: TGTGCCAGCTCACTTGGGCAGGGGGAGTACAATGAGCAGTTCTTC.